This TCR beta chain emerged from a study of blood T cell repertoires in COVID-19. Authors' processing steps: Estimation of nucleated cell counts relied on the amplification of reference gene primers. The table came from immunoSEQ multiplex PCR; TCRdb's copy has only in-frame clones and leaves some out. The V and J calls and the clone size are those of that table, but D and trimming were determined from the DNA. The sample consists of some 200,000 clones, roughly four fifths of them appearing once. The germline V gene has CDR1 SGHAT and CDR2 FQNNGV. The ends were cut back, 5 bases at V and 4 bases at J, with 11 bases in the middle. The CDR3 extends over 14 amino acids.

The specimen sequenced was peripheral blood. This clonotype was obtained from a woman in her 50s with active or convalescent COVID-19. The V gene is TRBV11-2, the J gene TRBJ1-4; no firm D call. The CDR3 DNA reads TGTGCCAGCAGCGAAAACTCCCTTAATGAAAAACTGTTTTTT. Protein product: CASSENSLNEKLFF.